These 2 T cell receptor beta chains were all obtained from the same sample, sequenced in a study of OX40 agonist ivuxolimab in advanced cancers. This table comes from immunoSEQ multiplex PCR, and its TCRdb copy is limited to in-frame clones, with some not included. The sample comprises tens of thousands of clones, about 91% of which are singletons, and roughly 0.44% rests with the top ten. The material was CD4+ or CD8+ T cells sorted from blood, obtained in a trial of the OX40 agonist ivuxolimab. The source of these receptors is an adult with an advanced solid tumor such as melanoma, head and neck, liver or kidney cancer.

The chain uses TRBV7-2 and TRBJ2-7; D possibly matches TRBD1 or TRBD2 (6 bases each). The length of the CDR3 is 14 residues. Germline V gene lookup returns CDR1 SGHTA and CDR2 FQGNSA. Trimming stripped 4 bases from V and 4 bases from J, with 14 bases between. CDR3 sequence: CASSSDYRAYEQYF. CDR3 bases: TGTGCCAGCAGCTCGGACTACAGGGCTTACGAGCAGTACTTC.

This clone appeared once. The CDR3 DNA follows: TGTGCCAGCAGCGCCTGGGGAAACAATCAGCCCCAGCATTTT. This sequence encodes CASSAWGNNQPQHF. The chain has TRBV7-2 and TRBJ1-5; D call uncertain. This CDR3 region has 14 residues. V was shortened by 5 bases and J by 3 bases, with 11 bases between the two germline ends. Germline CDR1 reads SGHTA; CDR2 reads FQGNSA.